This TCR beta chain was found in a study of regulatory T cells in long-lasting Graves disease. CDR3 size: 14 residues. V was cut by 6 bases and J by 6 bases, with 14 bases left in between. Germline loops: CDR1 MNHNS, CDR2 SASEGT. Arm-PCR of CDR3 regions and iRepertoire HTBI primers were the basis on which TCR beta libraries were built. TCRdb re-analysed the multiplex PCR reads in MiXCR, keeping a single row per CDR3 protein. The table lists roughly 350,000 distinct CDR3 sequences, roughly 15% of them singletons. Time point reported: newly diagnosed GD, antithyroid drugs for less than 3 months. PBMC RNA served as the TCR library source. This clonotype was counted ten times or more. The sample also formed part of further work on T cells in Graves' hyperthyroidism and ophthalmopathy.

The sample here was peripheral blood mononuclear cells (PBMCs), taken at new diagnosis, from a patient treated with antithyroid drugs. This chain uses TRBV6-1 with TRBJ2-2; D assignment may be TRBD1 or TRBD2 (5 bases each). The clonotype originates from a woman under 30 with Graves disease. The CDR3 bases are TGTGCCAGCAGGTCGGACCCGGGACCCGGGGAGCTGTTTTTT. Protein: CASRSDPGPGELFF.